Following are 27 T cell receptor beta chains from one sample sequenced in a study of T cells in Graves' hyperthyroidism and ophthalmopathy. RNA transcripts provided the source from which TCR beta CDR3 regions were amplified. Carried out on the TCR CDR3, a first-round RT-PCR used the HTBI primer set. TCRdb reprocessed the multiplex PCR reads with MiXCR, giving one entry per CDR3 protein. The sample has 20,000 to 30,000 distinct CDR3 sequences, roughly 49% seen once. What was sequenced was blood. The origin of the receptors is a woman between 35 and 50 years old with Graves' hyperthyroidism that later progressed to Graves' ophthalmopathy.

CDR3 in amino acids: CASSPGTQNYNEQFF. The DNA for the CDR3 is TGTGCCAGTAGTCCCGGGACACAAAATTACAATGAGCAGTTCTTC. The chain has TRBV19 and TRBJ2-1; D might be TRBD1 (6 bases). Trimming removed 5 bases at V and 4 bases at J, with 15 bases between. Germline V gives CDR1 LNHDA, CDR2 SQIVND (reference sequence). The CDR3 covers 15 residues.

This clonotype has just a few counts. DNA for the CDR3: TGCGCCAGCAGCCCCCCCCCCGCGTATCTTCTAGCCAAAAACATTCAGTACTTC. This sequence encodes CASSPPPAYLLAKNIQYF. V and J are TRBV5-1 and TRBJ2-4; D call uncertain. The CDR3 spans 18 residues. V lost 4 bases and J lost 0, with 20 bases in between. The germline CDR1 and CDR2 sequences are SGHRS and YFSETQ.

At least ten counts were recorded for this clonotype. V and J are TRBV11-1 and TRBJ2-1; 8 nucleotides line up with TRBD1. This CDR3 spans 15 amino acids. Germline V CDR1 and CDR2: SGHAT, FQDESV (reference sequence). V was pared by 5 bases and J by 7 bases, with 10 bases of the junction left unmatched. The chain's CDR3 is CASSTLWDRKNEQFF. The CDR3 region has the DNA TGTGCCAGCAGCACCCTCTGGGACAGGAAAAATGAGCAGTTCTTC. Using reference TRBV11-1 and TRBJ2-1 for the parts outside the CDR3, the full variable domain is EAEVAQSPRYKITEKSQAVAFWCDPISGHATLYWYRQILGQGPELLVQFQDESVVDDSQLPKDRFSAERLKGVDSTLKIQPAELGDSAMYLCASSTLWDRKNEQFFGPGTRLTVL.

The gene calls are TRBV5-1 and TRBJ2-1; D might be TRBD1 or TRBD2, each matching 5 bases. Germline CDR1 reads SGHRS; CDR2 reads YFSETQ. Trimming took off 4 bases at V and 8 bases at J, with 13 bases between the two ends. The CDR3 runs to 13 residues. CDR3 in amino acids: CASSPGPQDEQFF. CDR3 coding DNA: TGCGCCAGCAGCCCGGGACCACAGGATGAGCAGTTCTTC.

V gene TRBV7-2 combines with J gene TRBJ2-1; 9 bases fit TRBD2. Germline trimming cut 1 base from V and 4 bases from J; bases unmatched to any gene: 2. Germline-derived CDR1 and CDR2 are SGHTA and FQGNSA. The CDR3 length is 15 residues. This CDR3 reads CASSLGGRGYNEQFF. The CDR3 bases are TGTGCCAGCAGCTTAGGCGGGAGGGGGTACAATGAGCAGTTCTTC.

J is TRBJ2-1 and V is TRBV7-9; TRBD2 agrees at 9 bases. Trimming removed 4 bases from V and 5 bases from J; junction bases left unmatched: 9. The CDR3 contains 16 residues. CDR1 and CDR2 (germline): SEHNR, FQNEAQ (reference sequence). The CDR3 sequence: CASSSVGGRAHNEQFF. In DNA, the CDR3 is TGTGCCAGCAGCTCGGTTGGCGGGAGGGCCCACAATGAGCAGTTCTTC.

This clonotype was picked up a small number of times. The chain carries TRBV7-6 and TRBJ2-5, with D unresolved. Germline V CDR1 and CDR2: SGHVS, FNYEAQ. CDR3 size: 13 residues. V was trimmed by 1 base and J by 2 bases, leaving 5 bases between them. CDR3 amino acids: CASSLEQQETQYF. The DNA for the CDR3 is TGTGCCAGCAGCTTAGAACAACAAGAGACCCAGTACTTC.

About this clonotype: The junction departs from the called germline gene at one end, perhaps through a read error. The V call is TRBV7-7, the J call TRBJ2-1, with no clear D. The germline CDR1 and CDR2 sequences are SSHAT and FNYEAQ (reference sequence). The CDR3 extends over 11 amino acids. CDR3 residues: CASSSLSEQFF. Written as DNA, the CDR3 is TGTGCTAGCAGCTCCTTGAGCGAGCAGTTCTTC.

Ten or more counts support this clonotype. The chain couples TRBV19 to TRBJ2-2; no clear D. CDR3 length: 12 amino acids. CDR1 LNHDA and CDR2 SQIVND come from the germline V gene (reference sequence). Trimming left V 0 bases short and J 6 bases short, with 2 bases between. The CDR3 DNA follows: TGTGCCAGTAGTATAGATCCCGGGGAGCTGTTTTTT. Its translation: CASSIDPGELFF.

In the case of this clonotype: The junction departs from germline at one end; a sequencing error may be responsible. The rearrangement links TRBV24-1 to TRBJ1-2; 9 nucleotides agree with TRBD1. The CDR3 length is 17 residues. Per the germline V gene, CDR1 is KGHDR and CDR2 is SFDVKD. In DNA, the CDR3 is TGTGCCAGCAGTGATGATACAGGGGGCGTCGCTAACTATGGCTACACCTTC. This translates into CASSDDTGGVANYGYTF.

By proportion, this clonotype is medium-sized (0.01 to 0.1%). The chain employs TRBV29-1 and TRBJ2-1, with TRBD2 identical over 7 bases. Germline-derived CDR1 and CDR2 are SQVTM and ANQGSEA. After removal of 7 bases from V and 2 bases from J, the junction contained 11 bases not matched to a gene. The CDR3 consists of 15 residues. The CDR3 region has the DNA TGCAGCGCCCCACGGGGCGGGGGACCCTACAATGAGCAGTTCTTC. This encodes CSAPRGGGPYNEQFF.

Concerning this clonotype: The CDR3 does not close with the conserved phenylalanine or tryptophan, likely indicating a read error. The chain employs TRBV30 and TRBJ2-3, with 9 bases lining up with TRBD2. CDR1 and CDR2 from the germline V gene are GTSNPN and SVGIG (reference sequence). This CDR3 has 15 amino acids. Losses at the gene ends were 6 bases for V and 6 bases for J; bases not matched to a gene: 13. For the CDR3, the DNA is TGTGCCTGTACTCGCCTTAGCGGGAGAGGGGATACGCAGTATTTG. It is translated as CACTRLSGRGDTQYL.

This clonotype has just a few counts. This chain links TRBV2 with TRBJ2-2, with TRBD2 matching over 7 bases. Per the germline V gene, CDR1 is SNHLY and CDR2 is FYNNEI. V shed 5 bases and J 7 bases; nucleotides not matched to a gene: 19. There are 18 residues in the CDR3. DNA for the CDR3: TGTGCCAGCAGTACCACCGGGACTACTAGCCCCTTGATCGGGGAGCTGTTTTTT. It encodes CASSTTGTTSPLIGELFF.

Ten or more counts support this clonotype. The chain couples TRBV5-1 to TRBJ2-1; the match to TRBD2 covers 8 bases. V lost 4 bases to trimming and J lost 10 bases; unmatched junction nucleotides: 16. Germline CDR1 is SGHRS and CDR2 is YFSETQ. This CDR3 has 16 residues. CDR3 residues: CASSPDWGGRSKEQFF. In DNA form, the CDR3 reads TGCGCCAGCAGCCCGGATTGGGGCGGGAGGTCGAAGGAGCAGTTCTTC.

This clonotype was detected ten times or more. The chain combines TRBV6-4 with TRBJ2-3, with D perhaps TRBD1 (5 bases). The CDR3 sequence is 15 residues long. CDR1 MRHNA and CDR2 SNTAGT come from the germline V gene. V was shortened by 3 bases and J by 0 bases, with 10 bases between the two germline ends. The CDR3, as DNA: TGTGCCAGCAGTGAAGGGGCTTCTAGCACAGATACGCAGTATTTT. Translated, it gives CASSEGASSTDTQYF.

The chain couples TRBV7-6 to TRBJ2-1; no reliable D call. The CDR3 has 16 amino acids. The germline V gene has CDR1 SGHVS and CDR2 FNYEAQ. Trimming left V 5 bases short and J 2 bases short, with 16 bases between. In nucleotides, the CDR3 is TGTGCCAGCAGCCACCTCCAAGGCGGAACCTACAATGAGCAGTTCTTC. Protein sequence: CASSHLQGGTYNEQFF. Full variable domain (remainder filled in from reference TRBV7-6 and TRBJ2-1): GAGVSQSPRYKVTKRGQDVALRCDPISGHVSLYWYRQALGQGPEFLTYFNYEAQQDKSGLPNDRFSAERPEGSISTLTIQRTEQRDSAMYRCASSHLQGGTYNEQFFGPGTRLTVL.

V is TRBV11-2 and J is TRBJ2-7; D could derive from TRBD1 or TRBD2 (5 bases each). The germline V gene has CDR1 SGHAT and CDR2 FQNNGV. The CDR3 consists of 15 residues. V was trimmed by 1 base and J by 3 bases, leaving 13 bases between them. As DNA, the CDR3 is TGTGCCAGCAGCTTAGGGGGACGGCGAGTCTACGAGCAGTACTTC. Amino acids: CASSLGGRRVYEQYF.

This chain links TRBV2 with TRBJ1-1; no firm D call. CDR1 and CDR2 from the germline V gene are SNHLY and FYNNEI. This CDR3 has 15 residues. With 2 bases removed from V and 0 bases from J, the gap between germline ends came to 10 bases. The CDR3 sequence is CASSESHLMNTEAFF. The CDR3 DNA is TGTGCCAGCAGTGAAAGTCACCTCATGAACACTGAAGCTTTCTTT.

About this clonotype itself: A junction end diverges from the germline sequence, so it may reflect a read error. The chain is built from TRBV12-3 or TRBV12-4 and TRBJ2-1; D possibly corresponds to TRBD2 (5 bases). The CDR3 consists of 16 residues. The chain's CDR3 is CASSPGLGSSYNEQFF. The DNA of the CDR3 is TGTGCTAGCAGTCCTGGACTGGGAAGCTCCTACAATGAGCAGTTCTTT.

The J gene is TRBJ1-4, the V gene TRBV5-1, with TRBD1 matching 9 bases. Germline V lookup: CDR1 SGHRS, CDR2 YFSETQ. Trimming took 8 bases from V and 6 from J; bases not matched to a gene: 17. The CDR3 spans 17 residues. CDR3 region: CASNDGTGIGNYEKLFF. In DNA, the CDR3 is TGCGCCAGTAACGATGGGACAGGGATCGGGAACTATGAAAAACTGTTTTTT.

This chain connects TRBV20-1 to TRBJ2-5; TRBD1 matches 7 bases. The germline V gene encodes CDR1 DFQATT and CDR2 SNEGSKA (reference sequence). The trim removed 6 bases at V and 4 bases at J, leaving 2 bases unmatched. This CDR3 contains 11 residues. This chain's CDR3 is CSARTGETQYF. CDR3 in DNA: TGCAGTGCGAGGACAGGAGAGACCCAGTACTTC.

This clonotype was recorded a few times. The chain recombines TRBV20-1 with TRBJ2-7; 9 bases map to TRBD2. The germline CDR1 and CDR2 sequences are DFQATT and SNEGSKA (reference sequence). The CDR3 covers 17 residues. The V and J ends lost 2 bases and 5 bases, in that order; junction bases with no gene match: 16. In DNA, the CDR3 is TGCAGTGCTAGACAAACCTTTCTAGCGGGAAGGGAGGACGAGCAGTACTTC. This codes for CSARQTFLAGREDEQYF.

This clonotype was seen just once. This chain links TRBV4-1 with TRBJ2-1; possibly TRBD2 for D (6 bases). Looked up from germline, CDR1 is MGHRA and CDR2 is YSYEKL. V was cut by 3 bases and J by 0 bases, with 18 bases left in between. The CDR3 spans 18 residues. Written as DNA, the CDR3 is TGCGCCAGCAGCCACGTTCTAGCGTCGACAATCTCCTACAATGAGCAGTTCTTC. Amino acid sequence: CASSHVLASTISYNEQFF.

This rearrangement joins TRBV20-1 to TRBJ2-7; D perhaps matches TRBD1 (6 bases). Germline CDR1 and CDR2: DFQATT and SNEGSKA (reference sequence). CDR3 length: 13 amino acids. In DNA form, the CDR3 reads TGCAGCGCGACAGGTGGCAGCTCCTACGAGCAGTACTTC. Its protein product is CSATGGSSYEQYF.

This clonotype was seen a few times. The rearrangement links TRBV7-9 to TRBJ2-2; perhaps TRBD1 as D (5 bases). V was cut by 0 bases and J by 7 bases, with 12 bases left in between. CDR3 length equals 15 residues. From germline, CDR1 is SEHNR and CDR2 FQNEAQ (reference sequence). The CDR3 DNA sequence: TGTGCCAGCAGCTTAGCGGGTCCAGGGTACGGGGAGCTGTTTTTT. Translation gives CASSLAGPGYGELFF.

By share, this clonotype counts as medium-sized. The chain links TRBV19 to TRBJ2-1; unclear D gene. Trimming pared 3 bases from V and 7 bases from J, leaving 4 bases between. The CDR3 is 11 amino acids. The V gene's germline CDR1 is LNHDA and CDR2 SQIVND (reference sequence). The CDR3 DNA reads TGTGCCAGTAGTATTAAAAATGAGCAGTTCTTC. It codes for CASSIKNEQFF.

By frequency in the sample, this clonotype is medium-sized. The chain recombines TRBV10-3 with TRBJ1-4; 9 bases line up with TRBD1. J gave up 3 bases and V 5 bases, and 10 bases lay outside the gene matches. The germline CDR1 and CDR2 sequences are ENHRY and SYGVKD. The CDR3 has 17 amino acids. The CDR3 DNA follows: TGTGCCATCAGTAACAACAGGGGGCGCGTACCTAATGAAAAACTGTTTTTT. Encoded protein: CAISNNRGRVPNEKLFF.